This TCR beta chain came from a study of blood T cell repertoires in COVID-19. Per the germline V gene, CDR1 is KGHSH and CDR2 is LQKENI. This CDR3 comprises 15 residues. V was clipped by 6 bases and J by 1 base; unmatched bases: 4. Generated by immunoSEQ multiplex PCR, the TCRdb table keeps only in-frame clones and is missing some. The repertoire has about 110,000 clones, approximately 67% of them found once; the top ten carry 6.5% to 8.5%. The origin of this receptor is a woman in her sixties or seventies with acute or convalescent COVID-19. The material sequenced was peripheral blood. The chain is built from TRBV18 and TRBJ2-1; TRBD1 agrees at 9 bases. The CDR3 nucleotides read TGTGCCAGCTCTGCCGGGACAGGGTCCTACAATGAGCAGTTCTTC. Translated, it gives CASSAGTGSYNEQFF.